Listed below are T cell receptor beta chains from one sample, sequenced in a study of blood T cells in healthy people across ages. TCRdb independently ran MiXCR on the 5' RACE reads; one entry per CDR3 protein. The repertoire consists of around 1,600,000 distinct CDR3 sequences, with roughly 43% occurring once and the leading ten covering under 5%. The specimen was blood. These receptors were taken from a woman aged 18-29 years in good health. CDR3s include the opening cysteine and the closing phenylalanine or tryptophan. The D gene is left open where the match is weak. Size tells how often a clone was seen (once, few, many) or the class of an expanded clone, and some rows leave it out.

>TRBJ2-5|once|TRBV12-3/TRBV12-4|TRBD2
TGTGCCAGCAGTTTAAGGTCTCTAGCGGGGGGGCCCCCGACCCAGTACTTC
CASSLRSLAGGPPTQYF
>TRBJ1-4|few|TRBV25-1|TRBD1
TGTGCCAGCAGTCGATACAGGGGTTCCGATGAAAAACTGTTTTTT
CASSRYRGSDEKLFF
>TRBJ1-2|.|TRBV30|TRBD1
TGTGCCTGGAGTACCCAGGGGGCATATGGCTACACCTTC
CAWSTQGAYGYTF
>TRBJ2-6|.|TRBV15|.
TGTGCCACCAGCAGGGCGTCCAGCTCTGGGGCCAACGTCCTGACTTTC
CATSRASSSGANVLTF
>TRBJ2-1|.|TRBV5-1|.
TGCGCCAGCAGGGAAAATCCGGGATCACGAGGGGAGCAGTTCTTC
CASRENPGSRGEQFF
>TRBJ2-7|.|TRBV7-8|.
TGTGCCAGCAGCCCGGGACGGATGAGCTCCTACGAGCAGTACTTC
CASSPGRMSSYEQYF
>TRBJ2-1|.|TRBV11-1|.
TGTGCCAGCAGCCCGATGGATATGGAGCAGTTCTTC
CASSPMDMEQFF
>TRBJ1-2|few|TRBV6-2/TRBV6-3|TRBD1
TGTGCCAGCAGTACGGGACAGGGATTTGGCTACACCTTC
CASSTGQGFGYTF
>TRBJ2-7|.|TRBV12-3/TRBV12-4|.
TGTGCCAGCAGACCTGGGACTCTACAAACCTACGAGCAGTACTTC
CASRPGTLQTYEQYF
>TRBJ2-7|few|TRBV5-8|.
TGTGCCAGCAGCCGCTGGGCAGCTTACGAGCAGTACTTC
CASSRWAAYEQYF
>TRBJ2-7|few|TRBV27|.
TGTGCCAGCAGTTTTACTTACGGCCCCTACGAGCAGTACTTC
CASSFTYGPYEQYF
>TRBJ2-5|.|TRBV2|.
TGTGCCAGCAGTGAAGGGCACTCGGGGACCCAGTACTTC
CASSEGHSGTQYF
>TRBJ2-5|many|TRBV9|.
TGTGCCAGCAGCGTGGGGGTCCAAGAGACCCAGTACTTC
CASSVGVQETQYF
>TRBJ1-1|once|TRBV5-1|TRBD1
TGCGCCAGCAGCCCCCAGGGACAGGGGAACACTGAAGCTTTCTTT
CASSPQGQGNTEAFF
>TRBJ2-1|.|TRBV20-1|.
TGCAGTGCTAGTTCATCCCTCGGACAGACGCCCTACAATGAGCAGTTCTTC
CSASSSLGQTPYNEQFF
>TRBJ1-1|.|TRBV6-6|.
TGTGCCAGCCGCATGGAGGGCCGGAACACTGAAGCTTTCTTT
CASRMEGRNTEAFF
>TRBJ1-5|.|TRBV5-6|TRBD1
TGTGCCAGCAGCTTGTGGGGCAGGGGGCGTAATCAGCCCCAGCATTTT
CASSLWGRGRNQPQHF
>TRBJ2-1|.|TRBV3-1|TRBD1
TGTGCCAGCAGCCAAGTGTTGGACAGGGCGTATGAGCAGTTCTTC
CASSQVLDRAYEQFF
>TRBJ1-2|.|TRBV3-1|.
TGTGCCAGCAGCCAAGGACGGCGCGCCTCTGGCTACACCTTC
CASSQGRRASGYTF
>TRBJ1-2|few|TRBV7-9|.
TGTGCCAGCAGCTCCCGACAGCAATTCTATGGCTACACCTTC
CASSSRQQFYGYTF
>TRBJ2-5|once|TRBV20-1|TRBD2
TGCAGTGCCCCGACTAGCGGGGACCAAGAGACCCAGTACTTC
CSAPTSGDQETQYF
>TRBJ2-7|.|TRBV7-2|.
TGTGCCAGCAGCTTACGACCTTCCAGGGGGGCCTACGAGCAGTACTTC
CASSLRPSRGAYEQYF
>TRBJ2-5|.|TRBV27|TRBD2
TGTGCCAGCAGTTTAAAGATCACTAGCGGATACAATGAGCAGTACTTC
CASSLKITSGYNEQYF
>TRBJ1-5|.|TRBV5-5|.
TGTGCCAGCAGCTGGGAGGGGCTTATCAATCAGCCCCAGCATTTT
CASSWEGLINQPQHF
>TRBJ2-2|.|TRBV20-1|TRBD1
TGCAGTGCTAATCCGGGGACAGTGAACACCGGGGAGCTGTTTTTT
CSANPGTVNTGELFF
>TRBJ1-2|.|TRBV12-3/TRBV12-4|TRBD1
TGTGCCAGCACCTTTCTCCCGGGACAGAGACCTAACTATGGCTACACCTTC
CASTFLPGQRPNYGYTF
>TRBJ2-7|few|TRBV6-6|.
TGTGCCAGCAGTGATCAGGGGATCTCCTACGAGCAGTACTTC
CASSDQGISYEQYF
>TRBJ1-2|.|TRBV29-1|TRBD1
TGCAGCGTACAGGGGGCGTATGGCTACACCTTC
CSVQGAYGYTF
>TRBJ2-5|.|TRBV10-3|.
TGTGCCATCAGCACATTGAGAGCAAAGGACTGGTGGGGCGAGACCCGGTACTTC
CAISTLRAKDWWGETRYF
>TRBJ2-7|few|TRBV12-3/TRBV12-4|TRBD2
TGTGCCAGCAGTTTTAGCGGGGGGACCTCCTACGAGCAGTACTTC
CASSFSGGTSYEQYF
>TRBJ2-1|many|TRBV12-3/TRBV12-4|.
TGTGCCAGCAGTTTATGGGGGAGCTCCTACAATGAGCAGTTCTTC
CASSLWGSSYNEQFF
>TRBJ2-1|few|TRBV9|TRBD2
TGTGCCAGCAGCGTAGTCTCGGGAGGAGGCTACAATGAGCAGTTCTTC
CASSVVSGGGYNEQFF
>TRBJ2-1|.|TRBV9|.
TGTGCCAGCAGCGTAGGGGAACCCTACAATGAGCAGTTCTTC
CASSVGEPYNEQFF
>TRBJ1-2|.|TRBV5-1|.
TGCGCCAGCGCGTCCGGGACACTCCCGGGTGGCTACACCTTC
CASASGTLPGGYTF
>TRBJ2-4|once|TRBV14|.
TGTGCCAGCAGCCAAGTTGGGACAGCCAAAAACATTCAGTACTTC
CASSQVGTAKNIQYF
>TRBJ1-2|.|TRBV3-1|.
TGTGCCAGCAGCCAAGATTGGGTCTGGGGCTACACCTTC
CASSQDWVWGYTF
>TRBJ1-2|few|TRBV7-9|TRBD1
TGTGCCAGCAGCAGTGTATACGGGACAGGCCTTCCTCGCTATGGCTACACCTTC
CASSSVYGTGLPRYGYTF
>TRBJ1-2|.|TRBV6-1|TRBD1
TGTGCCAGCAGTGGGGGACAGGGAAGTAACTATGGCTACACCTTC
CASSGGQGSNYGYTF
>TRBJ2-1|.|TRBV12-3/TRBV12-4|.
TGTGCCGGCAGCTTTAGGAGAATCTTAAGACAGGATGAGCAGTTCTTC
CAGSFRRILRQDEQFF
>TRBJ2-7|.|TRBV6-1|.
TGTGCCCTCGGCCGGGGATACGAGCAGTACTTC
CALGRGYEQYF